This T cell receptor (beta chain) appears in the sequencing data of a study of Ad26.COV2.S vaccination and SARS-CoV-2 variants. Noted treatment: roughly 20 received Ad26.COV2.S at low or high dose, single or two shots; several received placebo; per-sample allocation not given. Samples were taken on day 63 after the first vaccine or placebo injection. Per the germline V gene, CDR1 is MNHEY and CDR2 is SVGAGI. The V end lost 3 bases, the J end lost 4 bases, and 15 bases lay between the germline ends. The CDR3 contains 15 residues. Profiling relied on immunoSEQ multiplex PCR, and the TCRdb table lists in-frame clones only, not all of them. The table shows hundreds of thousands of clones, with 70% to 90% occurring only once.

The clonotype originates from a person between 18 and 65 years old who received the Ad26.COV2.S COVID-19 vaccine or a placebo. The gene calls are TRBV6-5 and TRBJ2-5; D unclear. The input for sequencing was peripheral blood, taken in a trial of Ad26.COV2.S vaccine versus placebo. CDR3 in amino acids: CASSYSRVHLETQYF. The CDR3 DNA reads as TGTGCCAGCAGTTATAGTAGGGTGCATTTAGAGACCCAGTACTTC.